The entry that follows covers one T cell receptor (beta chain) sequence. What it binds is not known. Method: immunoSEQ multiplex PCR; TCRdb's copy keeps in-frame clones and lacks some. The sample lists about 94,000 clones, 90% occurring once. This sample is part of a study of T cell responses to AZD1222 COVID-19 vaccine. General study results and limits: Variant regions that are unmutated are reportedly the target of nearly half of spike-specific TCRs. The sample set comprised mostly white British donors with more females, and clonal diversity was possibly underestimated. Among vaccine-associated CD4 TCRs, coverage spanned spike, with dominance at 160-218 and 743-854. Every sample of the repertoires postdated the peak T cell response.

This CDR3 has 14 amino acids. Germline CDR1 and CDR2: LGHNA and YSLEER. Trimming took off 0 bases at V and 2 bases at J, with 8 bases between the two ends. The chain joins TRBV4-3 to TRBJ2-7; possibly TRBD1 for D (5 bases). The receptor was isolated from an adult in good health. Sequences were derived from peripheral blood, sampled on day 0 of AZD1222 vaccination. CDR3 sequence reads: CASSQDWGPYEQYF. In nucleotides, the CDR3 is TGCGCCAGCAGCCAAGATTGGGGCCCCTACGAGCAGTACTTC.